The sample holds many counts of the clone carrying this TCR beta chain. Every donor contributed about 10 milliliters of peripheral blood by blood draw. The record originates from a study of blood T cells in healthy people across ages. Germline V gene sequence: CDR1 ENHRY, CDR2 SYGVKD. Trimming shortened V by 9 bases and J by 2 bases, and 16 bases separated the two germline ends. The length of the CDR3 is 14 residues. PCR was performed a second time for 7 to 11 cycles using a sample-barcoded 5' primer and a J-beta primer mix. Each CDR3 protein is one row after TCRdb ran MiXCR on the 5' RACE reads. The sample lists roughly 800,000 distinct CDR3 sequences; roughly 34% were seen once.

J is TRBJ1-1 and V is TRBV10-3; D is uncertain. Source material: blood. This clonotype was sampled from a man younger than 30 in good health. This chain's CDR3 is CAIHPEGPNTEAFF. CDR3 coding DNA: TGTGCCATTCACCCCGAAGGACCTAACACTGAAGCTTTCTTT.